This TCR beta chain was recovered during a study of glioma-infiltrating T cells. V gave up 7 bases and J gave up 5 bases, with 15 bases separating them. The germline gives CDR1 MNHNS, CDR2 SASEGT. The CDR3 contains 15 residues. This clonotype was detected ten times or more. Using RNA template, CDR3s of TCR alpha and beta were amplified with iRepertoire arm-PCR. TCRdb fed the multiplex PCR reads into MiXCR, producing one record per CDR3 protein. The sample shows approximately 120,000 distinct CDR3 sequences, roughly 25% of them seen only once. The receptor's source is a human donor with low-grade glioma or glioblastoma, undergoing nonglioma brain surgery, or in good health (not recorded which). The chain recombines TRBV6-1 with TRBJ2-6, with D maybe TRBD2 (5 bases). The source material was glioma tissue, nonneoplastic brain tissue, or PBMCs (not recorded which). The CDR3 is CASTEDSVWANVLTF. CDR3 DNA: TGTGCCAGCACCGAGGACTCCGTCTGGGCCAACGTCCTGACTTTC.